Sequencing of this T cell receptor (beta chain) was carried out in a study of post-analysis software for immune sequencing data. As for this clonotype: Its antigen is unidentified.

This CDR3 contains 14 residues. V dropped 7 bases and J dropped 11 bases, with 23 bases sitting between them. Study results and limitations: Five TRBV segments, including TRBV5-6, TRBV5-1 and TRBV20-1, were more frequent in patients than controls.

Built from TCR beta cDNA, the libraries had unique molecular identifiers in them. One entry per CDR3 protein, called by TCRdb with MiXCR from the PCR reads. The table shows around 770,000 distinct CDR3 sequences, with 46% occurring only once. The TCR comes from a girl aged 10-17 years with multiple sclerosis. Sequenced: blood. The V and J genes are TRBV12-3 or TRBV12-4 and TRBJ2-5; D possibly corresponds to TRBD2 (5 bases). As DNA, the CDR3 is TGTGCCAGCACCTCTAGAGGGAGTGGATACGGGCAGTACTTC. Translated, it gives CASTSRGSGYGQYF.